What follows are 14 T cell receptor beta chains derived from one specimen sequenced in a study of identical twins. TCRdb re-derived calls from the 5' RACE reads in MiXCR, one entry per CDR3 protein. The sample consists of fewer than 500,000 distinct CDR3 sequences, 20% to 25% of them appearing once. These data also featured in a second study, about T cells expressing NK-cell markers.

The material sequenced was CD4+ T cells sorted from blood. The receptors shown here come from a woman between 18 and 29 years old in good health.

This clonotype was observed a handful of times. The chain uses TRBV20-1 and TRBJ2-3, with TRBD2 matching 7 bases. Losses at the gene ends were 3 bases for V and 3 bases for J; bases not matched to a gene: 3. The CDR3 is 13 amino acids. The V gene's germline CDR1 is DFQATT and CDR2 SNEGSKA (reference sequence). As DNA, the CDR3 is TGCAGTGCTAGCGGGGAGGGGACAGATACGCAGTATTTT. It encodes CSASGEGTDTQYF.

This clonotype was observed many times. The chain uses TRBV7-2 and TRBJ1-3; D is undetermined. Germline lookup yields CDR1 SGHTA and CDR2 FQGNSA. V was trimmed by 1 base and J by 7 bases, leaving 8 bases between them. The CDR3 consists of 13 residues. The CDR3 nucleotides are TGTGCCAGCAGCTTAGGCGGGTTGAACACCATATATTTT. As protein: CASSLGGLNTIYF.

This clonotype was counted a few times. The chain recombines TRBV5-1 with TRBJ2-3, with D possibly being TRBD2 (6 bases). Trimming removed 3 bases from V and 2 bases from J, with 10 bases in between. Germline V gene data show CDR1 as SGHRS and CDR2 as YFSETQ. The CDR3 has 14 amino acids. The DNA for the CDR3 is TGCGCCAGCAGCTCGACTAGAAACACAGATACGCAGTATTTT. This translates into CASSSTRNTDTQYF.

The table lists this clonotype with many counts. Germline and junction disagree at one end, which may indicate a read error. The rearrangement links TRBV5-1 to TRBJ2-1; the match to TRBD2 covers 8 bases. The CDR3 length is 14 residues. Germline V gene lookup returns CDR1 SGHRS and CDR2 YFSETQ. The CDR3 reads CASSLAGSYNEQFF. The DNA of the CDR3 is TGTGCCAGCAGCTTAGCGGGGTCCTACAATGAGCAGTTCTTC.

The CDR3, as DNA: TGTGCCAGCAGTTTAGTTGGTGTCACCAACTACGAGCAGTACTTC. It yields the protein CASSLVGVTNYEQYF. The chain combines TRBV12-3 or TRBV12-4 with TRBJ2-7, with unresolved D. Trimming took off 1 base at V and 3 bases at J, with 13 bases between the two ends. CDR3 length: 15 amino acids.

This chain links TRBV4-3 with TRBJ2-6; a possible D gene is TRBD1 (5 bases). Germline CDR1 LGHNA, CDR2 YSLEER. The CDR3 runs 17 residues. V dropped 0 bases and J dropped 0 bases, with 9 bases sitting between them. The CDR3 sequence: CASSQDGAHSGANVLTF. In nucleotides, the CDR3 is TGCGCCAGCAGCCAAGATGGGGCCCACTCTGGGGCCAACGTCCTGACTTTC.

The chain combines TRBV6-1 with TRBJ2-7; 11 bases fit TRBD1. This CDR3 has 14 amino acids. Germline V lookup: CDR1 MNHNS, CDR2 SASEGT. Unmatched junction bases numbered 5, after V lost 6 bases and J lost 4 bases. Here the CDR3 reads CASRAGTGGYEQYF. The CDR3 DNA follows: TGTGCCAGCAGGGCCGGGACAGGGGGATACGAGCAGTACTTC.

This clonotype came up a few times. The J gene is TRBJ2-3, the V gene TRBV3-1; D not certain. Trimming stripped 6 bases from V and 2 bases from J, with 9 bases between. Germline V lookup: CDR1 LGHDT, CDR2 YNNKEL (reference sequence). The CDR3 contains 13 residues. The CDR3 sequence is CASSWKYTDTQYF. The CDR3, as DNA: TGTGCCAGCAGTTGGAAGTACACAGATACGCAGTATTTT.

CDR3 DNA: TGTGCCAGCAGCTTAGCTCCTGCGGGGGAGGAGACCCAGTACTTC. Translating gives CASSLAPAGEETQYF. This chain connects TRBV7-9 to TRBJ2-5; 7 nucleotides agree with TRBD2. Trimming took 0 bases from V and 5 from J; bases not matched to a gene: 6. Germline V gene sequence: CDR1 SEHNR, CDR2 FQNEAQ (reference sequence). The CDR3 contains 15 residues.

This clonotype was seen a few times. The chain joins TRBV12-3 or TRBV12-4 to TRBJ1-2, with unresolved D. CDR3 length: 12 amino acids. Trimming removed 8 bases from V and 0 bases from J, with 7 bases in between. CDR3 nucleotides: TGTGCCAGCGGCCGCACTAACTATGGCTACACCTTC. Translated: CASGRTNYGYTF.

This clonotype was recorded a few times. This chain uses TRBV7-6 with TRBJ2-1; 9 bases match TRBD2. After removal of 10 bases from V and 4 bases from J, the junction contained 11 bases not matched to a gene. CDR3 length: 15 residues. CDR1 is SGHVS and CDR2 is FNYEAQ in the germline V gene. CDR3 amino acids: CATTSKAGGYNEQFF. The CDR3 nucleotides are TGTGCCACCACAAGCAAGGCGGGGGGGTACAATGAGCAGTTCTTC.

This chain uses TRBV6-4 with TRBJ2-3; 9 bases align to TRBD2. Trimming at V came to 0 bases and at J to 6 bases, leaving 10 bases not matched to a gene. The germline V gene has CDR1 MRHNA and CDR2 SNTAGT. CDR3 length: 17 residues. The CDR3 coding sequence is TGTGCCAGCAGTGACTCTCCCCATGCGGGAGGGGGGGATACGCAGTATTTT. Translated: CASSDSPHAGGGDTQYF.

This clonotype was seen only a few times. The genes are TRBV5-1 and TRBJ2-6; 8 positions match TRBD1. This CDR3 is 15 amino acids long. V was pared by 3 bases and J by 6 bases, with 5 bases of the junction left unmatched. The germline V gene encodes CDR1 SGHRS and CDR2 YFSETQ. The CDR3 here is CASSSQGALANVLTF. For the CDR3, the DNA is TGCGCCAGCAGCTCCCAGGGGGCATTGGCCAACGTCCTGACTTTC.

This clonotype was detected a few times. The J gene is TRBJ1-2, the V gene TRBV3-1, with a weak D call TRBD1 (6 bases). Trimming took off 0 bases at V and 6 bases at J, with 11 bases between the two ends. The CDR3 runs 14 residues. Germline V lookup: CDR1 LGHDT, CDR2 YNNKEL (reference sequence). For the CDR3, the DNA is TGTGCCAGCAGCCAAGAGGGCAGGGGAGATGGCTACACCTTC. It yields the protein CASSQEGRGDGYTF.